A single sample gave rise to the 13 T cell receptor beta chains below, sequenced in a study of blood T cells in healthy people across ages (dated by TCRdb to about 2015). To prepare the library, 5' RACE was applied. The reads were generated on an Illumina HiSeq 2500. A second PCR of roughly 6 to 11 cycles was performed with a sample-barcoded 5' primer and a J-beta primer mix. The public reads were reprocessed in TCRdb via fastp at Q25 and MiXCR, keeping in-frame beta chains. Rows matching on CDR3 protein sequence are summarized as one entry with the most common DNA and genes. Here the sample has fewer than 1.5 million distinct CDR3 sequences; 42% occur a single time. The ten largest clonotypes hold roughly 7.9% of the sample. The sequenced material came from blood. Source of these receptors: a woman aged 18-35 years in good health.

With respect to this clonotype: With a much larger clone just one base away, this may be a read error. CDR3 region: CSVGREDVNEQYF. The CDR3, as DNA: TGCAGCGTTGGTCGGGAGGATGTGAATGAGCAGTACTTC. The chain recombines TRBV29-1 with TRBJ2-5, with TRBD2 matching over 7 bases. This CDR3 comprises 13 residues. J was trimmed by 11 bases and V by 4 bases; bases with no gene match: 13. In germline, CDR1 is SQVTM, CDR2 ANQGSEA.

The V call is TRBV9, the J call TRBJ2-3; D unclear. V shed 1 base and J shed 2 bases, with 8 bases lying between them. The CDR3 sequence is 14 residues long. Per the germline V gene, CDR1 is SGDLS and CDR2 is YYNGEE. For the CDR3, the DNA is TGTGCCAGCAGCGTAAGACCCTCCACAGATACGCAGTATTTT. Translated: CASSVRPSTDTQYF.

This clonotype showed up just a few times. This chain joins TRBV27 and TRBJ2-3, with 8 bases fitting TRBD2. With 8 bases clipped from V and 7 bases from J, the junction kept 8 bases outside the gene matches. The CDR3 has 13 residues. Germline CDR1 and CDR2: MNHEY and SMNVEV (reference sequence). CDR3 in DNA: TGTGCCAGCGAGAAGCGGGGGTCTAATACGCAGTATTTT. It codes for CASEKRGSNTQYF.

The rearrangement links TRBV7-2 to TRBJ1-1, with unresolved D. Deletions cut 1 base from V and 9 bases from J, with 12 bases between. Germline assignment: CDR1 SGHTA and CDR2 FQGNSA. The CDR3 runs to 13 residues. For the CDR3, the DNA is TGTGCCAGCAGCTTAGGGACTGCAACCCAAGCTTTCTTT. Encoded protein: CASSLGTATQAFF.

This clonotype was seen a handful of times. This chain uses TRBV11-1 with TRBJ2-7; 7 bases are shared with TRBD1. Germline trimming cut 2 bases from V and 2 bases from J; bases unmatched to any gene: 24. The germline V gene has CDR1 SGHAT and CDR2 FQDESV (reference sequence). The CDR3 has 21 amino acids. Written as DNA, the CDR3 is TGTGCCAGCAGCTTACTACGTGAATCGGTTCTGGGACAGCCGACTGCCTACGAGCAGTACTTC. Translation: CASSLLRESVLGQPTAYEQYF. Full variable domain (remainder filled in from reference TRBV11-1 and TRBJ2-7): EAEVAQSPRYKITEKSQAVAFWCDPISGHATLYWYRQILGQGPELLVQFQDESVVDDSQLPKDRFSAERLKGVDSTLKIQPAELGDSAMYLCASSLLRESVLGQPTAYEQYFGPGTRLTVT.

This chain joins TRBV20-1 and TRBJ1-2, with 8 bases identical to TRBD1. The CDR3 sequence is 13 residues long. Germline-derived CDR1 and CDR2 are DFQATT and SNEGSKA (reference sequence). J gave up 8 bases and V 2 bases, and 7 bases lay outside the gene matches. CDR3: CSARPQGAKGYTF. For the CDR3, the DNA is TGCAGTGCTAGACCCCAGGGGGCAAAGGGCTACACCTTC.

The chain combines TRBV7-9 with TRBJ2-3, with no clear D. Germline CDR1 SEHNR, CDR2 FQNEAQ (reference sequence). This CDR3 has 13 residues. V was trimmed by 5 bases and J by 4 bases, leaving 10 bases between them. The CDR3 DNA reads as TGTGCCAGCAGCCCGCAGTCAGCAGATACGCAGTATTTT. Its translation is CASSPQSADTQYF.

This chain's CDR3 is CATSRDLGISNEQFF. CDR3 DNA: TGTGCCACCAGCAGAGATTTAGGCATATCCAATGAGCAGTTCTTC. The rearrangement uses TRBV15 and TRBJ2-1; D is undetermined. The V end lost 0 bases, the J end lost 6 bases, and 12 bases lay between the germline ends. The CDR3 has 15 residues. Germline V gene lookup returns CDR1 LNHNV and CDR2 YYDKDF (reference sequence).

The chain recombines TRBV4-1 with TRBJ2-1; no clear D. Germline assignment: CDR1 MGHRA and CDR2 YSYEKL. CDR3 length: 14 amino acids. V gave up 1 base and J gave up 8 bases, with 12 bases separating them. Written as DNA, the CDR3 is TGCGCCAGCAGCCAAGCAAGATCCGGACATGAGCAGTTCTTC. It encodes CASSQARSGHEQFF.

V is TRBV6-1 and J is TRBJ1-1, with a weak D call TRBD1 (5 bases). CDR3 size: 13 residues. Trimming pared 6 bases from V and 3 bases from J, leaving 11 bases between. Germline V CDR1 and CDR2: MNHNS, SASEGT. The CDR3 nucleotides are TGTGCCAGCAGATTTGGGGCTGACACTGAAGCTTTCTTT. Translation: CASRFGADTEAFF.

This clonotype appeared a few times. The J gene is TRBJ2-1, the V gene TRBV6-6, with 14 bases identical to TRBD2. The CDR3 covers 16 residues. From germline, CDR1 is MNHNY and CDR2 SVGAGI (reference sequence). V lost 5 bases, J lost 1 base, and 1 base stayed unmatched. DNA for the CDR3: TGTGCCAGCAGTCGACTAGCGGGAGGGTCCTACAATGAGCAGTTCTTC. Translating gives CASSRLAGGSYNEQFF.

This clonotype was counted a few times. The chain has TRBV20-1 and TRBJ2-1; 8 bases fit TRBD2. This CDR3 region has 16 residues. Germline V gene sequence: CDR1 DFQATT, CDR2 SNEGSKA (reference sequence). V was pared by 1 base and J by 1 base, with 6 bases of the junction left unmatched. In DNA form, the CDR3 reads TGCAGTGCTAGAGTTTCTAGCGGGCCTTCCTACAATGAGCAGTTCTTC. This encodes CSARVSSGPSYNEQFF.

The chain joins TRBV20-1 to TRBJ2-5; maybe TRBD2 (5 bases). The end of the DNA fits TRBJ2-1 better, so the J call may be wrong. The CDR3 is made up of 12 amino acids. The germline gives CDR1 DFQATT, CDR2 SNEGSKA (reference sequence). CDR3 sequence: CSAGEAEETQFF. The CDR3, as DNA: TGCAGTGCTGGGGAAGCGGAAGAGACCCAGTTCTTC.